This T cell receptor (beta chain) was identified during a study of T cell responses to AZD1222 COVID-19 vaccine. The assay was immunoSEQ multiplex PCR, and TCRdb's table has in-frame clones only and misses some. The sample lists some 160,000 clones; roughly 92% were seen once. Germline-derived CDR1 and CDR2 are LNHDA and SQIVND (reference sequence). The length of the CDR3 is 15 residues. Trimming took 6 bases from V and 1 from J, leaving 13 bases between them. The starting material was peripheral blood, obtained on day 0 of AZD1222 vaccination. The V call is TRBV19, the J call TRBJ1-5; no clear D gene. This receptor was taken from an adult in good health. The CDR3 bases are TGTGCCAGTAGCCCCTTTGGACGCAGCAATCAGCCCCAGCATTTT. This gives the protein CASSPFGRSNQPQHF. The full variable domain, in which reference TRBV19 and TRBJ1-5 provide the parts outside the CDR3, is DGGITQSPKYLFRKEGQNVTLSCEQNLNHDAMYWYRQDPGQGLRLIYYSQIVNDFQKGDIAEGYSVSREKKESFPLTVTSAQKNPTAFYLCASSPFGRSNQPQHFGDGTRLSIL.